A selection of T cell receptor beta chains follows, all from one sample in a study of neoadjuvant anti-PD-1 for oral cavity cancer. The repertoire was sequenced with immunoSEQ multiplex PCR; TCRdb's copy has only in-frame clones and lacks some. The sample lists approximately 13,000 clones, around 70% seen once, with 2.5% to 3% in the top ten. The source material was PBMCs, sampled after nivolumab (anti-PD-1) treatment. Source of these receptors: a person aged 40 to 85 with oral cavity squamous cell carcinoma. Both conserved end residues are part of each CDR3. The order of the fields is D gene, V gene, clone size, J gene, CDR3 DNA, CDR3 protein. D genes are given only for firm matches. Rows give clone size only sometimes, using once, few, many, or a class for an expanded clone.

>.|TRBV6-1|.|TRBJ2-1
TGTGCCAGCGGGCGATACTACAATGAGCAGTTCTTC
CASGRYYNEQFF
>.|TRBV7-9|.|TRBJ2-2
TGTGCCAGCAGCTTTGCCCGCGGACTCTCGACCGGGGAGCTGTTTTTT
CASSFARGLSTGELFF
>TRBD2|TRBV7-2|.|TRBJ2-1
TGTGCCAGCAGCCGACAGCGGGACTATGAGCAGTTCTTC
CASSRQRDYEQFF
>TRBD1|TRBV19|.|TRBJ1-5
TGTGCCAGTAGCCTAACAGGGGGCGCGGAAGACAATCAGCCCCAGCATTTT
CASSLTGGAEDNQPQHF
>TRBD1|TRBV4-1|.|TRBJ1-5
TGCGCCAGCAGCCCATCCGACAGGGGGCTCTTGAGCAATCAGCCCCAGCATTTT
CASSPSDRGLLSNQPQHF
>TRBD1|TRBV6-1|few|TRBJ1-4
TGTGCCGGTTCGACAGGGCTTAATGAAAAACTGTTTTTT
CAGSTGLNEKLFF
>TRBD2|TRBV2|.|TRBJ2-1
TGTGCCAGCACCCCGGAGGAAGCGGGAGCCAATGAGCAGTTCTTC
CASTPEEAGANEQFF
>.|TRBV20-1|.|TRBJ1-1
TGCAGTGCTATTTTGGGGACTGAAGCTTTCTTT
CSAILGTEAFF
>TRBD2|TRBV6-1|.|TRBJ2-5
TGTGCCAGCAGTGGGCTAGCGGGTGGAGAGACCCAGTACTTC
CASSGLAGGETQYF
>.|TRBV7-9|few|TRBJ1-4
TGTGCCAGCAGCTTAGTCCCTCAGGGAAATGAAAAACTGTTTTTT
CASSLVPQGNEKLFF
>TRBD1|TRBV27|few|TRBJ2-7
TGTGCCAGCAGTCAAGCTCAGGGGACAGGGTCGCGCAGCTCCTACGAGCAGTACTTC
CASSQAQGTGSRSSYEQYF
>.|TRBV4-1|.|TRBJ1-4
TGCGCCAGCAGCCAAACTGCACAAGCAACTAATGAAAAACTGTTTTTT
CASSQTAQATNEKLFF
>.|TRBV27|few|TRBJ1-1
TGTGCCAGCAGTTTGGGGGGAAACACTGAAGCTTTCTTT
CASSLGGNTEAFF
>.|TRBV19|.|TRBJ1-5
TGTGCCAGTGGGACCGAGCTCAATCAGCCCCAGCATTTT
CASGTELNQPQHF
>.|TRBV28|.|TRBJ2-7
TGTGCCAGCAGCATGACTAGGGTTTCGTACGAGCAGTACTTC
CASSMTRVSYEQYF
>.|TRBV10-2|.|TRBJ1-3
TGCGCCAGCAGTGGTGGGTCTGGAAACACCATATATTTT
CASSGGSGNTIYF
>.|TRBV19|.|TRBJ1-5
TGTGCCAGTCACCACTCGCCGTATGCAGCCCTATATAGCAATCAGCCCCAGCATTTT
CASHHSPYAALYSNQPQHF
>TRBD2|TRBV15|.|TRBJ2-1
TGTGCCACCAGCAGAGAGAGGGGAGGGCCAAATGAGCAGTTCTTC
CATSRERGGPNEQFF
>.|TRBV5-1|.|TRBJ2-7
TGCGCCAGCAGCCCGGACGGTACCTACGAGCAGTACTTC
CASSPDGTYEQYF
>TRBD1|TRBV25-1|.|TRBJ2-7
TGTGCCAGCAGTGGGACAGGGGAAGGGTACGAGCAGTACTTC
CASSGTGEGYEQYF
>.|TRBV9|.|TRBJ2-7
TGTGCCAGCAGCGTAGGGAGCGGCTCCTACGAGCAGTACTTC
CASSVGSGSYEQYF
>TRBD1|TRBV28|few|TRBJ1-5
TGTGCCAGCAGTTTACAGGGACAGGGGATGCATTTT
CASSLQGQGMHF
>.|TRBV28|.|TRBJ2-7
TGTGCCAGCAGCAACTTATCAAAGGGCGAGCAGTACTTC
CASSNLSKGEQYF
>.|TRBV7-2|.|TRBJ2-7
TGTGCCAGCAGCCCTAGTAGGGCCTCCTACGAGCAGTACTTC
CASSPSRASYEQYF
>.|TRBV9|.|TRBJ2-1
TGTGCCAGCAGCGTAGACCCCACTTTTAACACCTACAATGAGCAGTTCTTC
CASSVDPTFNTYNEQFF
>TRBD1|TRBV11-2|.|TRBJ2-7
TGTGCCAGCAGCCCTCGCCCCGGGACAGCGTCTGAGCAGTACTTC
CASSPRPGTASEQYF
>.|TRBV7-6|.|TRBJ1-4
TGTGCCAGCAGCTTCTTAGACACGACTAATGAAAAACTGTTTTTT
CASSFLDTTNEKLFF
>TRBD1|TRBV4-1|once|TRBJ2-7
TGCGCCAGCAGCCACTCCGGGACAGGGTTCTACGAGCAGTACTTC
CASSHSGTGFYEQYF
>TRBD2|TRBV9|.|TRBJ2-3
TGTGCCAGCAGCGGTAGCGGGAGGGTCGGAGATACGCAGTATTTT
CASSGSGRVGDTQYF
>.|TRBV4-1|.|TRBJ2-1
TGCGCCAGCAGCCCCCCCTTGGCTCGCGATGAGCAGTTCTTC
CASSPPLARDEQFF
>.|TRBV6-6|few|TRBJ1-2
TGTGCCAGCAGTCATCTTCCACAACAAGGGGGCTACACCTTC
CASSHLPQQGGYTF
>.|TRBV6-1|once|TRBJ1-4
TGTGCCGGAAGGAGGCAGGATAATGAAAAACTGTTTTTT
CAGRRQDNEKLFF
>.|TRBV5-4|.|TRBJ2-7
TGTGCCAGCAGCTTTTTCTCGGGACCCCACGAGCAGTACTTC
CASSFFSGPHEQYF
>.|TRBV29-1|once|TRBJ2-3
TGCAGCGTTGATATGGGGACAGATACGCAGTATTTT
CSVDMGTDTQYF
>.|TRBV30|.|TRBJ2-1
TGTGCCTGGAGAGGGCGGGGCCGGTCCTACAATGAGCAGTTCTTC
CAWRGRGRSYNEQFF
>TRBD1|TRBV28|.|TRBJ1-2
TGTGCCAGCAGTTTCCGGGACAGGGGAGGTGGCTACACCTTC
CASSFRDRGGGYTF
>.|TRBV11-3|.|TRBJ2-3
TGTGCCAGCAGCTCCGGGACTCCTCCAGATACGCAGTATTTT
CASSSGTPPDTQYF
>.|TRBV30|few|TRBJ1-1
TGTGCCTGGAGTCGGGACACTGTTAAGAAAGCTTTCTTT
CAWSRDTVKKAFF
>TRBD1|TRBV5-1|few|TRBJ2-7
TGCGCCAGCAGGGCGGGACAGGTCTCCTACGAGCAGTACTTC
CASRAGQVSYEQYF
>.|TRBV9|.|TRBJ2-2
TGTGCCAGCAGCGTCGCCGGGACAAACACCGGGGAGCTGTTTTTT
CASSVAGTNTGELFF
>.|TRBV15|.|TRBJ2-5
TGTGCCACCAGCAGAGAGGGGCAGAGACGGGAGACCCAGTACTTC
CATSREGQRRETQYF
>.|TRBV29-1|.|TRBJ2-1
TGCAGCGTTGGTCAAAGCGGCTACAATGAGCAGTTCTTC
CSVGQSGYNEQFF
>.|TRBV25-1|.|TRBJ2-7
TGTGCCAGCAGTGCGATCTACCTTTCCGAGCAGTACTTC
CASSAIYLSEQYF
>.|TRBV15|.|TRBJ2-5
TGTGCCACCAGCGAGAGGTGGGAGACCCAGTACTTC
CATSERWETQYF
>TRBD2|TRBV30|few|TRBJ2-7
TGTGCCTGGAGCGACGGACTAGCGAACTACGAGCAGTACTTC
CAWSDGLANYEQYF
>.|TRBV9|.|TRBJ1-2
TGTGCCAGATCCTACCCTAGGGGCTACACCTTC
CARSYPRGYTF